The T cell receptor (beta chain) under discussion was sequenced for a study of blood T cell repertoires in COVID-19. V lost 5 bases and J lost 6; bases outside the gene matches: 8. The CDR3 totals 14 residues. Germline CDR1 reads MDHEN; CDR2 reads SYDVKM. Per the study methods: Estimation of nucleated cell counts was performed using reference gene primer amplification. Here immunoSEQ multiplex PCR was the method, and the copy in TCRdb shows in-frame clones only, minus some. V and J calls and clone size follow that table, whereas D and trimming were derived from the DNA. The data show 200,000 to 250,000 clones, with about 90% seen just once and 1.5% held by the top ten.

The chain is built from TRBV28 and TRBJ1-2; 8 bases match TRBD1. The sample consisted of peripheral blood. This TCR derives from a man younger than 35 with active or convalescent COVID-19. In DNA, the CDR3 is TGTGCCAGCAGTCCTAGGACAGGGCCCCATGGCTACACCTTC. Translated: CASSPRTGPHGYTF.